The 24 T cell receptor beta chains reported below all come from one sample, sequenced in a study of cytomegalovirus exposure and HLA in healthy donors. 60 Vbeta and 13 Jbeta primers were used in PCR. Sequenced by immunoSEQ multiplex PCR; TCRdb stores in-frame clones only, minus some. In the table there are 200,000 or so clones, 70% to 85% of which are singletons. Sequenced: PBMCs. The source is a boy aged 2 to 9 in good health and CMV-seronegative.

The V and J genes are TRBV6-6 and TRBJ2-1; TRBD2 aligns across 7 bases. The germline gives CDR1 MNHNY, CDR2 SVGAGI (reference sequence). V shed 1 base, J shed 6 bases, and the junction held 6 bases outside the gene matches. This CDR3 has 15 residues. The CDR3 is CASSYFAGVFNEQFF. The CDR3 DNA sequence: TGTGCCAGCAGTTACTTTGCGGGGGTTTTCAATGAGCAGTTCTTC.

V and J are TRBV12-5 and TRBJ1-1; D is perhaps TRBD1 (5 bases). CDR3 length: 14 residues. V was shortened by 0 bases and J by 4 bases, with 9 bases between the two germline ends. The V gene's germline CDR1 is LGHNT and CDR2 FRNRAP. The DNA of the CDR3 is TGTGCTAGTGGTTTGGTACGAAGGGGCACTGAAGCTTTCTTT. It specifies CASGLVRRGTEAFF.

The J gene is TRBJ2-2, the V gene TRBV6-6, with D maybe TRBD2 (5 bases). This CDR3 contains 15 residues. CDR1 MNHNY and CDR2 SVGAGI come from the germline V gene (reference sequence). Trimming cost V 2 bases and J 4 bases, with 11 bases left between them. CDR3: CASSYGRAVTGELFF. CDR3 DNA: TGTGCCAGCAGTTACGGGCGGGCGGTCACCGGGGAGCTGTTTTTT.

Comments on this clone: Germline is not matched at one junction end, which may reflect a read error. The chain combines TRBV4-2 with TRBJ2-1; 8 bases match TRBD2. This CDR3 is built from 19 residues. CDR1 is LGHNA, CDR2 YNFKEQ, per germline. The CDR3: CASSQDVQRGLSSYNKQFF. In nucleotides, the CDR3 is TGTGCCAGCAGCCAAGACGTCCAGCGGGGGCTCAGCTCCTACAATAAGCAGTTCTTC.

The V and J genes are TRBV11-2 and TRBJ2-1; TRBD2 aligns across 7 bases. This CDR3 has 16 residues. Germline-derived CDR1 and CDR2 are SGHAT and FQNNGV. V was clipped by 5 bases and J by 2 bases; unmatched bases: 9. CDR3 sequence reads: CASSPLGGVPYNEQFF. For the CDR3, the DNA is TGTGCCAGCAGCCCCTTGGGGGGGGTCCCCTACAATGAGCAGTTCTTC.

The chain has TRBV30 and TRBJ1-6; 10 bases line up with TRBD1. Germline V lookup: CDR1 GTSNPN, CDR2 SVGIG (reference sequence). Trimming at V came to 0 bases and at J to 1 base, leaving 6 bases not matched to a gene. The CDR3 is 18 residues long. This CDR3 reads CAWSVVTGGLSYNSPLHF. In DNA form, the CDR3 reads TGTGCCTGGAGTGTCGTGACAGGGGGCTTATCCTATAATTCACCCCTCCACTTT. Filled out from reference TRBV30 and TRBJ1-6, the complete variable domain reads SQTIHQWPATLVQPVGSPLSLECTVEGTSNPNLYWYRQAAGRGLQLLFYSVGIGQISSEVPQNLSASRPQDRQFILSSKKLLLSDSGFYLCAWSVVTGGLSYNSPLHFGNGTRLTVT.

The rearrangement uses TRBV21-1 and TRBJ1-3. TRBV21-1 has pseudogene status. This CDR3 spans 15 amino acids. The CDR3 DNA reads TGTGCCAGCAGCAAAGTGTCGGGTCCTCCAAACACCATATATTTT. Amino acids: CASSKVSGPPNTIYF.

CDR3 sequence reads: CASSLELWRRGAQYF. Written as DNA, the CDR3 is TGTGCCAGCAGCTTAGAGCTGTGGCGCCGGGGGGCCCAGTACTTC. This chain connects TRBV11-2 to TRBJ2-5, with 7 bases fitting TRBD2. V gave up 0 bases and J gave up 9 bases; unmatched junction bases: 10. Germline V gene lookup returns CDR1 SGHAT and CDR2 FQNNGV. The CDR3 is 15 residues long.

This chain links TRBV7-2 with TRBJ2-3; 11 bases map to TRBD2. The CDR3 is 15 amino acids. Trimming removed 1 base from V and 6 bases from J; junction bases left unmatched: 3. Germline loops: CDR1 SGHTA, CDR2 FQGNSA. In DNA form, the CDR3 reads TGTGCCAGCAGCTTAGGGTCTAGCGGGGGGGATACGCAGTATTTT. Translating it yields CASSLGSSGGDTQYF.

This clone was picked up a small number of times. This chain connects TRBV7-2 to TRBJ1-6; 8 nucleotides line up with TRBD1. V lost 5 bases and J lost 3; bases outside the gene matches: 6. The CDR3 totals 16 residues. Germline lookup yields CDR1 SGHTA and CDR2 FQGNSA. CDR3 region: CASSGRGTGYNSPLHF. In DNA, the CDR3 is TGTGCCAGCAGCGGGCGAGGGACAGGCTATAATTCACCCCTCCACTTT.

CDR3 DNA sequence: TGTGCCAGCAGCGTAGAACCTATCAGGGCGAACACTGAAGCTTTCTTT. This gives the protein CASSVEPIRANTEAFF. The chain is built from TRBV9 and TRBJ1-1; the D gene is possibly TRBD1 (5 bases). This CDR3 has 16 amino acids. With 0 bases removed from V and 1 base from J, the gap between germline ends came to 13 bases. Germline V CDR1 and CDR2: SGDLS, YYNGEE.

The chain couples TRBV5-6 to TRBJ1-2, with D perhaps TRBD1 (5 bases). This CDR3 has 17 amino acids. Germline CDR1 is SGHDT and CDR2 is YYEEEE. The V end lost 5 bases, the J end lost 6 bases, and 26 bases lay between the germline ends. This CDR3 is CASSSLGSPPRGNGYTF. CDR3 coding DNA: TGTGCCAGCAGTTCGCTTGGTAGCCCACCGCGGGGGAATGGCTACACCTTC.

V is TRBV5-1 and J is TRBJ1-3, with TRBD1 matching 10 bases. Germline assignment: CDR1 SGHRS and CDR2 YFSETQ. The CDR3 has 16 amino acids. V trimming: 0 bases; J trimming: 4 bases; junction bases outside the gene matches: 4. CDR3 sequence: CASSLGTGGTGNTIYF. CDR3 in DNA: TGCGCCAGCAGCTTGGGGACAGGGGGTACAGGAAACACCATATATTTT.

As regards this clone: At one of its ends the junction is not consistent with the germline gene, which may arise from a read error. This chain links TRBV5-4 with TRBJ1-1; D is perhaps TRBD1 (6 bases). CDR3 size: 15 residues. In germline, CDR1 is SGHNT, CDR2 YYREEE (reference sequence). The CDR3 sequence: CASSFSPGEGTEAFF. In DNA form, the CDR3 reads TGCGCCAGCAGCTTTAGCCCAGGGGAGGGGACTGAAGCTTTCTTT.

The V and J genes are TRBV7-9 and TRBJ1-2; D may be TRBD1 (5 bases). Germline V gives CDR1 SEHNR, CDR2 FQNEAQ (reference sequence). Deletions cut 2 bases from V and 4 bases from J, with 17 bases between. This CDR3 spans 16 amino acids. CDR3 in DNA: TGTGCCAGCAGCTTAAATTGGTCGCAGGGTCGCTATGGCTACACCTTC. Protein product: CASSLNWSQGRYGYTF. The complete variable domain, with remaining parts taken from reference TRBV7-9 and TRBJ1-2, reads DTGVSQNPRHKITKRGQNVTFRCDPISEHNRLYWYRQTLGQGPEFLTYFQNEAQLEKSRLLSDRFSAERPKGSFSTLEIQRTEQGDSAMYLCASSLNWSQGRYGYTFGSGTRLTVV.

V and J are TRBV5-1 and TRBJ2-3; 15 bases fit TRBD2. The trim removed 0 bases at V and 1 base at J, leaving 3 bases unmatched. CDR3 length equals 18 residues. CDR1 is SGHRS and CDR2 is YFSETQ in the germline V gene. CDR3 nucleotides: TGCGCCAGCAGCTTGGGGACTAGCGGGGGGGCCGGCACAGATACGCAGTATTTT. Encoded protein: CASSLGTSGGAGTDTQYF.

The V and J genes are TRBV5-4 and TRBJ2-7; a weak D match, TRBD1 (6 bases). V lost 2 bases, J lost 3 bases, and 15 bases lay in between. CDR3 length equals 15 residues. Germline values: CDR1 SGHNT, CDR2 YYREEE (reference sequence). CDR3 region: CASSFRQGNFYEQYF. CDR3 DNA: TGTGCCAGCAGCTTCCGGCAGGGGAACTTCTACGAGCAGTACTTC.

The chain couples TRBV6-1 to TRBJ1-2, with no clear D. Trimming took off 7 bases at V and 6 bases at J, with 12 bases between the two ends. The length of the CDR3 is 12 residues. Per germline, CDR1 MNHNS and CDR2 SASEGT. In nucleotides, the CDR3 is TGTGCCAGCACTAGGCGGGGTGATGGCTACACCTTC. This codes for CASTRRGDGYTF.

The J gene is TRBJ1-1, the V gene TRBV7-9; no reliable D call. The CDR3 extends over 14 amino acids. Germline V CDR1 and CDR2: SEHNR, FQNEAQ (reference sequence). V was trimmed by 3 bases and J by 1 base, leaving 9 bases between them. The CDR3 coding sequence is TGTGCCAGCAGCTTTTCGGACTGGAACACTGAAGCTTTCTTT. This encodes CASSFSDWNTEAFF.

The rearrangement uses TRBV5-6 and TRBJ2-5; tentative D call: TRBD2 (5 bases). Germline lookup yields CDR1 SGHDT and CDR2 YYEEEE. The ends were cut back, 4 bases at V and 2 bases at J, with 9 bases in the middle. The CDR3 contains 13 residues. The CDR3 loop reads CASSPGSQETQYF. The CDR3 nucleotides read TGTGCCAGCAGCCCGGGATCACAAGAGACCCAGTACTTC.

This sequence joins TRBV27 and TRBJ1-4; 9 nucleotides line up with TRBD1. The ends lost 8 bases at V and 4 bases at J; junction bases unmatched: 8. The length of the CDR3 is 15 residues. Germline V gives CDR1 MNHEY, CDR2 SMNVEV (reference sequence). CDR3 protein: CASGVQGAGNEKLFF. In nucleotides, the CDR3 is TGTGCCAGCGGGGTACAGGGGGCAGGTAATGAAAAACTGTTTTTT. Complete variable domain (other parts from reference TRBV27 and TRBJ1-4): EAQVTQNPRYLITVTGKKLTVTCSQNMNHEYMSWYRQDPGLGLRQIYYSMNVEVTDKGDVPEGYKVSRKEKRNFPLILESPSPNQTSLYFCASGVQGAGNEKLFFGSGTQLSVL.

The V gene is TRBV4-2, the J gene TRBJ1-1; D not certain. CDR1 and CDR2 (germline): LGHNA, YNFKEQ. The CDR3 contains 12 residues. Trimming cost V 2 bases and J 9 bases, with 10 bases left between them. The DNA for the CDR3 is TGTGCCAGCAGCCAACCCTCAGGCCAAGCTTTCTTT. This sequence encodes CASSQPSGQAFF.

DNA of the CDR3: TGTGCCAGTGCCCAGGTGTCTGAAGCTAACTATGGCTACACCTTC. It yields the protein CASAQVSEANYGYTF. The chain has TRBV18 and TRBJ1-2; D unresolved. The CDR3 covers 15 residues. V lost 9 bases to trimming and J lost 0 bases, with 17 bases between them. Germline V gene lookup returns CDR1 KGHSH and CDR2 LQKENI. The whole variable domain, filled in from reference TRBV18 and TRBJ1-2, reads NAGVMQNPRHLVRRRGQEARLRCSPMKGHSHVYWYRQLPEEGLKFMVYLQKENIIDESGMPKERFSAEFPKEGPSILRIQQVVRGDSAAYFCASAQVSEANYGYTFGSGTRLTVV.

The chain employs TRBV5-4 and TRBJ2-7; 8 bases line up with TRBD2. CDR3 length equals 14 residues. After removal of 3 bases from V and 5 bases from J, the junction contained 7 bases not matched to a gene. Germline V CDR1 and CDR2: SGHNT, YYREEE (reference sequence). This CDR3 is CASSSGTSFHEQYF. DNA of the CDR3: TGTGCCAGCAGCTCCGGGACTAGTTTCCACGAGCAGTACTTC.